A selection of T cell receptor beta chains follows, all from one sample in a study of T cells after yellow fever vaccination. One entry per CDR3 protein, called by TCRdb with MiXCR from the 5' RACE reads. The sample lists approximately 510,000 distinct CDR3 sequences, 21% occurring once. The specimen was PBMCs, collected roughly 20 days after the first yellow fever vaccination. Source of these receptors: a young man who received the YFV17D yellow fever vaccine. Each CDR3 is given with its conserved first and last residue. A D gene is named only where the DNA matches it firmly. The listing skips clone size in some rows; elsewhere it reads once, few, many or a size class.

TRBJ2-7,.,.,TRBV7-6,TGTGCCAGCAGCTTAGGGGGCGCGGGGGAGCAGTACTTC,CASSLGGAGEQYF
TRBJ1-4,.,.,TRBV10-1,TGCGCCAGCAGTCGTTTTTGGGGAGCAACTAATGAAAAACTGTTTTTT,CASSRFWGATNEKLFF
TRBJ2-1,.,.,TRBV12-3/TRBV12-4,TGTGCCAGCAGTCCATGGGAACGGACGTTCGATCCATATGAGCAGTTCTTC,CASSPWERTFDPYEQFF
TRBJ2-2,.,.,TRBV12-3/TRBV12-4,TGTGCCAGCAGTTTTCGGCCAGAGGCCGGGGAGCTGTTTTTT,CASSFRPEAGELFF
TRBJ2-2,few,.,TRBV6-5,TGTGCCAGCAGTTATGGGCAGGAGGCCGGGGAGCTGTTTTTT,CASSYGQEAGELFF
TRBJ1-2,many,.,TRBV20-1,TGCAGTGCCCGGGAGGGGGGTCGAAACTATGGCTACACCTTC,CSAREGGRNYGYTF
TRBJ1-2,.,TRBD1,TRBV6-1,TGTGCCAGCAGTGAAGCCGGGACAGTCAACTATGGCTACACCTTC,CASSEAGTVNYGYTF
TRBJ2-7,.,.,TRBV7-2,TGTGCCAGCAGTCCCGGGGTGGGGGGCTGGGAGCAGTACTTC,CASSPGVGGWEQYF
TRBJ2-7,few,TRBD2,TRBV7-2,TGTGCCAGCAGCTTACGTACTAGCGGCGAGCAGTACTTC,CASSLRTSGEQYF
TRBJ2-7,few,.,TRBV7-2,TGTGCCAGCAGCTCCTACAGGGAGGAGCAGTACTTC,CASSSYREEQYF
TRBJ2-3,many,.,TRBV4-3,TGCGCCAGCAGCCAAGATCTGCTTACGGGGGCTAGCACAGATACGCAGTATTTT,CASSQDLLTGASTDTQYF
TRBJ2-5,many,.,TRBV18,TGTGCCAGCTCACCAAAGAGTTCCCAAGAGACCCAGTACTTC,CASSPKSSQETQYF
TRBJ2-1,.,TRBD2,TRBV19,TGTGCCAGTAGTATGAGCTGGCGGGGGGTGAATGAGCAGTTCTTC,CASSMSWRGVNEQFF
TRBJ2-5,few,TRBD2,TRBV5-4,TGTGCCAGCAGCTCCGGGACTACCCAAGAGACCCAGTACTTC,CASSSGTTQETQYF
TRBJ1-2,.,TRBD1,TRBV5-1,TGCGCCAGCAGCTCCCGGACAGGGGGCGACTATGGCTACACCTTC,CASSSRTGGDYGYTF
TRBJ1-1,.,.,TRBV2,TGTGCCAGCAGTGACCAGATCAACAGAGACCTGAACACTGAAGCTTTCTTT,CASSDQINRDLNTEAFF
TRBJ2-4,.,.,TRBV13,TGTGCCAGCAGCTTGAATGGCCTTTTAGCCAAAAACATTCAGTACTTC,CASSLNGLLAKNIQYF
TRBJ2-1,.,.,TRBV12-5,TGTGCTAGTGGTTTGCGGAGTGGGACACCCTTCAATGAGCAGTTCTTC,CASGLRSGTPFNEQFF
TRBJ2-1,.,.,TRBV6-1,TGTGCCAGCAGGAAAGCTTCGAGGCGCCGAGTCAATGAGCAGTTCTTC,CASRKASRRRVNEQFF
TRBJ1-5,.,.,TRBV6-1,TGTGCCATCACACCAAATTTACAGGGTCAGCCCCAGCATTTT,CAITPNLQGQPQHF
TRBJ2-6,many,.,TRBV6-5,TGTGCCAGCAGTTACTCTGGATCTGGGGCCAACGTCCTGACTTTC,CASSYSGSGANVLTF
TRBJ1-5,once,.,TRBV5-5,TGTGCCAGCAGCTTGAGTCCCGAAGGGTCTCAGCCCCAGCATTTT,CASSLSPEGSQPQHF
TRBJ1-2,.,.,TRBV7-2,TGTGCCAGCAGCTTAAGCAGAACCTACCCGGGCTACACCTTC,CASSLSRTYPGYTF
TRBJ2-1,.,.,TRBV21-1,TGTGCCAGCAGCACGTCCTACAGGGGGTGGGCTCGGCATGAGCAGTTCTTC,CASSTSYRGWARHEQFF
TRBJ1-2,.,.,TRBV14,TGTGCCAGCAGCCAGACGACAGGACGGAGCGGCTACACCTTC,CASSQTTGRSGYTF
TRBJ1-5,.,.,TRBV6-2/TRBV6-3,TGTGCCAGCAGTTACTTATGGGACGGAGGCAATCAGCCCCAGCATTTT,CASSYLWDGGNQPQHF
TRBJ1-6,.,.,TRBV27,TGTGCCAGCAGACTAGGGAGGGATAATTCACCCCTCCACTTT,CASRLGRDNSPLHF
TRBJ1-3,few,TRBD1,TRBV12-3/TRBV12-4,TGTGCCAGCAGATCGGCAGGGGGCTCTGGAAACACCATATATTTT,CASRSAGGSGNTIYF
TRBJ1-1,.,.,TRBV7-8,TGTGCCAGCAGCTCTTGGGGGAGGGGTCAGAGTGGTGGGACTGAAGCTTTCTTT,CASSSWGRGQSGGTEAFF
TRBJ1-2,few,.,TRBV12-3/TRBV12-4,TGTGCCAGCAGTTTCTCCAGGGGTGGCTACACCTTC,CASSFSRGGYTF
TRBJ2-3,few,.,TRBV19,TGTGCCAGTAGTACTGGACTTTCTAGCACAGATACGCAGTATTTT,CASSTGLSSTDTQYF
TRBJ2-7,.,.,TRBV6-1,TGTGCCAGCAGACCCGGGGGACAGTACGAGCAGTACTTC,CASRPGGQYEQYF
TRBJ1-4,.,TRBD1,TRBV6-1,TGTGCCAGCAGTATTGTAGGGGGCGTGAGTAATGAAAAACTGTTTTTT,CASSIVGGVSNEKLFF